The next 27 T cell receptor beta chains were all read from a single sample in a study of shared clonotypes between healthy human individuals. As defined, naive CD8 cells were CD45RO-negative and positively selected for CCR7, with terminally differentiated effector memory CD45RA+ cells excluded. Only in-frame clones appear in the TCRdb table, and some are missing; sequencing was by immunoSEQ multiplex PCR. Of about 580,000 clones listed, roughly 98% are singletons. Sequenced sample: naive CD8+ T cells sorted from blood. Receptors originate from a man aged 25-45 years in good health.

This chain connects TRBV5-1 to TRBJ2-5; D may match TRBD1 or TRBD2 (6 bases each). The V gene lost 0 bases and the J gene lost 5 bases, with 14 bases spanning the gap. This CDR3 spans 15 amino acids. CDR1 is SGHRS and CDR2 is YFSETQ in the germline V gene. CDR3 sequence reads: CASSLAWGARETQYF. CDR3 DNA: TGCGCCAGCAGCTTGGCCTGGGGGGCTCGGGAGACCCAGTACTTC.

DNA for the CDR3: TGTGCCAGCAGCTTAGTCTTGGGAGAGACCCAGTACTTC. Its translation is CASSLVLGETQYF. This rearrangement joins TRBV7-6 to TRBJ2-5; D is unclear. The length of the CDR3 is 13 residues. Germline CDR1 reads SGHVS; CDR2 reads FNYEAQ. V dropped 1 base and J dropped 4 bases, with 7 bases sitting between them.

The chain uses TRBV28 and TRBJ1-2, with a possible D match to TRBD1 (5 bases). This CDR3 has 12 amino acids. The germline V gene encodes CDR1 MDHEN and CDR2 SYDVKM. The V and J ends lost 11 bases and 3 bases respectively, with 13 bases between them. CDR3 nucleotide sequence: TGTGCCGGCTGGGGGGAGGACTATGGCTACACCTTC. As protein: CAGWGEDYGYTF.

The chain employs TRBV11-2 and TRBJ1-4; unclear D gene. Germline V gives CDR1 SGHAT, CDR2 FQNNGV. This CDR3 comprises 15 residues. Trimming took 4 bases from V and 4 from J, leaving 13 bases between them. The CDR3 protein is CASSWGGLINEKLFF. For the CDR3, the DNA is TGTGCCAGCAGCTGGGGAGGACTCATTAATGAAAAACTGTTTTTT.

The chain carries TRBV29-1 and TRBJ2-7, with D perhaps being TRBD1 or TRBD2 (5 bases each). Germline-derived CDR1 and CDR2 are SQVTM and ANQGSEA. Trimming cost V 6 bases and J 3 bases, with 18 bases left between them. This CDR3 has 14 amino acids. In DNA form, the CDR3 reads TGCAGCGTCCACCTTGGGGACCCGGGCTACGAGCAGTACTTC. This gives the protein CSVHLGDPGYEQYF.

V is TRBV11-2 and J is TRBJ2-1; D is unclear. Per the germline V gene, CDR1 is SGHAT and CDR2 is FQNNGV. V shed 8 bases and J shed 4 bases, with 6 bases lying between them. The CDR3 totals 11 residues. The CDR3 nucleotides read TGTGCCAGCCGCTCGTACAATGAGCAGTTCTTC. Its translation is CASRSYNEQFF.

DNA of the CDR3: TGTGCCAGCAGCTCTATCCGGGACAGGGTTTTCGCTGGGGCCAACGTCCTGACTTTC. Its translation is CASSSIRDRVFAGANVLTF. The V call is TRBV27, the J call TRBJ2-6; 9 nucleotides match TRBD1. Trimming at V came to 6 bases and at J to 2 bases, leaving 14 bases not matched to a gene. This CDR3 region has 19 residues. Germline V gene data show CDR1 as MNHEY and CDR2 as SMNVEV (reference sequence). The full variable domain, completed using reference TRBV27 and TRBJ2-6, is EAQVTQNPRYLITVTGKKLTVTCSQNMNHEYMSWYRQDPGLGLRQIYYSMNVEVTDKGDVPEGYKVSRKEKRNFPLILESPSPNQTSLYFCASSSIRDRVFAGANVLTFGAGSRLTVL.

The chain recombines TRBV4-1 with TRBJ2-7, with D tentatively TRBD1 or TRBD2 (5 bases each). The V and J ends lost 4 bases and 5 bases respectively, with 27 bases between them. The length of the CDR3 is 18 residues. Germline assignment: CDR1 MGHRA and CDR2 YSYEKL. The CDR3 DNA is TGCGCCAGCAGCCTTAACCCCTACGGCAGGGAGAGGAAGGACGAGCAGTACTTC. It is translated as CASSLNPYGRERKDEQYF.

The V call is TRBV18, the J call TRBJ2-7, with TRBD1 identical over 7 bases. Germline CDR1 and CDR2: KGHSH and LQKENI. The CDR3 spans 13 residues. Trimming took 9 bases from V and 0 from J; bases not matched to a gene: 5. The CDR3 reads CASLGQDSYEQYF. CDR3 bases: TGTGCCAGTTTAGGACAGGACTCCTACGAGCAGTACTTC. Supplemented by reference TRBV18 and TRBJ2-7, the full variable domain reads NAGVMQNPRHLVRRRGQEARLRCSPMKGHSHVYWYRQLPEEGLKFMVYLQKENIIDESGMPKERFSAEFPKEGPSILRIQQVVRGDSAAYFCASLGQDSYEQYFGPGTRLTVT.

The chain employs TRBV14 and TRBJ2-7, with 10 bases that match TRBD1. Unmatched junction bases numbered 6, after V lost 4 bases and J lost 3 bases. CDR1 is SGHDN and CDR2 is FVKESK in the germline V gene. The CDR3 runs to 15 residues. CDR3 sequence: CASSPVGTGDYEQYF. In DNA, the CDR3 is TGTGCCAGCAGCCCGGTCGGGACAGGGGACTACGAGCAGTACTTC.

The chain joins TRBV2 to TRBJ1-2; no reliable D call. CDR3 length: 12 amino acids. Trimming removed 0 bases at V and 5 bases at J, with 4 bases between. Looked up from germline, CDR1 is SNHLY and CDR2 is FYNNEI. The CDR3: CASSEAGYGYTF. The CDR3 DNA reads as TGTGCCAGCAGTGAAGCAGGGTATGGCTACACCTTC.

The chain couples TRBV10-2 to TRBJ1-1; D is unclear. The V end was cut by 0 bases, the J end by 3 bases, with 8 bases between. The CDR3 runs to 14 residues. Germline lookup yields CDR1 WSHSY and CDR2 SAAADI. CDR3 in amino acids: CASSESTGYTEAFF. The DNA of the CDR3 is TGCGCCAGCAGTGAGTCTACGGGATACACTGAAGCTTTCTTT.

The CDR3 region is CASSYPGTLQYF. CDR3 sequence (DNA): TGTGCCAGCAGTTACCCCGGGACACTCCAGTACTTC. The chain combines TRBV6-5 with TRBJ2-4; TRBD1 is a possible D gene (6 bases). V lost 2 bases and J lost 13, with 12 bases in between. In germline, CDR1 is MNHEY, CDR2 SVGAGI. This CDR3 comprises 12 residues.

The V and J genes are TRBV15 and TRBJ1-1; 7 bases align to TRBD1. The CDR3 length is 16 residues. CDR1 is LNHNV and CDR2 is YYDKDF in the germline V gene (reference sequence). J was trimmed by 1 base and V by 3 bases; bases with no gene match: 8. CDR3 sequence (DNA): TGTGCCACCAGCAGCGAAATCCGGGACAGGAACACTGAAGCTTTCTTT. Translated: CATSSEIRDRNTEAFF.

V and J are TRBV6-6 and TRBJ1-5; D is undetermined. V was trimmed by 2 bases and J by 1 base, leaving 6 bases between them. CDR3 length: 14 residues. Germline loops: CDR1 MNHNY, CDR2 SVGAGI (reference sequence). CDR3 sequence reads: CASSYVGSNQPQHF. The DNA for the CDR3 is TGTGCCAGCAGTTACGTGGGGAGCAATCAGCCCCAGCATTTT.

The CDR3 nucleotides are TGTGCCAGCAGCTTTAGTGGGGCCAATCAGCCCCAGCATTTT. This encodes CASSFSGANQPQHF. The chain couples TRBV7-9 to TRBJ1-5; D might be TRBD1 (5 bases). This CDR3 has 14 amino acids. The ends were cut back, 3 bases at V and 3 bases at J, with 9 bases in the middle. Germline CDR1 is SEHNR and CDR2 is FQNEAQ (reference sequence).

The CDR3 protein is CASTGLAGGTTYEQYF. CDR3 DNA sequence: TGCGCCAGCACGGGACTAGCGGGAGGTACAACCTACGAGCAGTACTTC. The chain is built from TRBV5-1 and TRBJ2-7; 15 bases fit TRBD2. The CDR3 covers 16 residues. CDR1 and CDR2 from the germline V gene are SGHRS and YFSETQ. The trim removed 6 bases at V and 2 bases at J, leaving 6 bases unmatched.

J is TRBJ2-5 and V is TRBV28, with 9 bases identical to TRBD1. The CDR3 consists of 15 residues. The V gene's germline CDR1 is MDHEN and CDR2 SYDVKM. The V segment lost 5 bases and the J segment 5 bases; nucleotides outside the gene matches: 9. Here the CDR3 DNA reads TGTGCCAGCAGTGGGGACAGGGTAGCCTTTGAGACCCAGTACTTC. Its protein is CASSGDRVAFETQYF.

The chain uses TRBV29-1 and TRBJ2-7; 10 bases agree with TRBD2. CDR1 and CDR2 from the germline V gene are SQVTM and ANQGSEA. V lost 4 bases and J lost 2; bases outside the gene matches: 11. This CDR3 comprises 16 residues. The CDR3 sequence: CSVVGTSAVIPYEQYF. CDR3 coding DNA: TGCAGCGTTGTAGGGACTAGCGCCGTGATTCCCTACGAGCAGTACTTC.

The V call is TRBV7-9, the J call TRBJ2-1; tentatively, D is TRBD2 (6 bases). Germline CDR1 and CDR2: SEHNR and FQNEAQ (reference sequence). CDR3 length equals 15 residues. V lost 1 base, J lost 4 bases, and 11 bases lay in between. CDR3: CASSLGLAFYNEQFF. The CDR3 DNA sequence: TGTGCCAGCAGCTTAGGGCTAGCGTTTTACAATGAGCAGTTCTTC.

The chain joins TRBV27 to TRBJ2-7; D remains ambiguous. Trimming stripped 0 bases from V and 5 bases from J, with 8 bases between. Germline CDR1 MNHEY, CDR2 SMNVEV (reference sequence). The CDR3 has 13 amino acids. CDR3 amino acids: CASSLSALHEQYF. As DNA, the CDR3 is TGTGCCAGCAGTTTATCGGCCCTTCACGAGCAGTACTTC.

The V call is TRBV4-1, the J call TRBJ1-3, with D possibly matching TRBD1 (6 bases). CDR3 length: 18 amino acids. CDR1 and CDR2 from the germline V gene are MGHRA and YSYEKL. Trimming took 1 base from V and 0 from J, leaving 16 bases between them. The CDR3 DNA follows: TGCGCCAGCAGCCAAGGCGGTCCTGGACAGAACTCTGGAAACACCATATATTTT. It is translated as CASSQGGPGQNSGNTIYF.

The chain employs TRBV11-2 and TRBJ2-7; tentative D call: TRBD2 (6 bases). CDR3 length: 13 amino acids. Trimming pared 6 bases from V and 6 bases from J, leaving 15 bases between. The germline V gene has CDR1 SGHAT and CDR2 FQNNGV. CDR3 nucleotide sequence: TGTGCCAGCAGTGTGTCCGGGAGTCCCGAGCAGTACTTC. Amino acids: CASSVSGSPEQYF.

The gene calls are TRBV5-4 and TRBJ2-5; D not resolved. V dropped 6 bases and J dropped 2 bases, with 11 bases sitting between them. Germline assignment: CDR1 SGHNT and CDR2 YYREEE (reference sequence). The CDR3 consists of 13 residues. The chain's CDR3 is CASTRLGQETQYF. In nucleotides, the CDR3 is TGTGCCAGCACCCGGTTAGGGCAAGAGACCCAGTACTTC.

This sequence joins TRBV7-9 and TRBJ2-1, with 10 bases matching TRBD2. This CDR3 region has 14 residues. The V gene's germline CDR1 is SEHNR and CDR2 FQNEAQ (reference sequence). The V gene end was trimmed by 0 bases and the J gene end by 9 bases; junction bases not matched to a gene: 2. CDR3 sequence: CASSLAEREGEQFF. The CDR3 DNA reads as TGTGCCAGCAGCTTAGCGGAGCGGGAGGGTGAGCAGTTCTTC. The variable domain in full, completed from reference TRBV7-9 and TRBJ2-1, reads DTGVSQNPRHKITKRGQNVTFRCDPISEHNRLYWYRQTLGQGPEFLTYFQNEAQLEKSRLLSDRFSAERPKGSFSTLEIQRTEQGDSAMYLCASSLAEREGEQFFGPGTRLTVL.

CDR3 nucleotides: TGTGCCAGCAGCCCGACGACGGACGAGCAGTACTTC. The encoded protein is CASSPTTDEQYF. The V gene is TRBV7-9, the J gene TRBJ2-7; D remains ambiguous. Deletions cut 5 bases from V and 5 bases from J, with 10 bases between. This CDR3 contains 12 residues. Per germline, CDR1 SEHNR and CDR2 FQNEAQ (reference sequence).

V and J are TRBV28 and TRBJ1-2, with TRBD1 matching over 7 bases. The CDR3 is made up of 14 amino acids. The V segment lost 6 bases and the J segment 3 bases; nucleotides outside the gene matches: 7. Germline CDR1 is MDHEN and CDR2 is SYDVKM. The CDR3 is CASSGTAHHYGYTF. CDR3 nucleotide sequence: TGTGCCAGCAGCGGGACAGCCCACCACTATGGCTACACCTTC.